The next 7 T cell receptor beta chains were all read from a single sample in a study of beta chain features in type 1 diabetes (dated by TCRdb to 2017 to 2018). Library generation was performed with the immunoSEQ multiplex PCR assay. The entire isolated RNA was reverse transcribed using the High Capacity cDNA Reverse Transcription Kit, and thus expressed TCRB transcripts were sequenced. Sourced from immuneACCESS, this table was stored by TCRdb with only in-frame sequences that have V and J called. A share of the clones is absent; for the studies checked, an unresolved V gene accounts for under half, and the remainder has no known explanation. The sample has approximately 160,000 clones on record, 8.1% of them singletons. Almost 0.65% of the sample comes from the top ten. The sequenced sample was central memory CD4+ T cells from blood. These receptors all come from a man aged 18 to 29 in good health.

This clone was seen a handful of times. The rearrangement links TRBV2 to TRBJ2-5; 11 nucleotides match TRBD2. The CDR3 is 15 amino acids. Germline V lookup: CDR1 SNHLY, CDR2 FYNNEI. The V and J ends lost 10 bases and 3 bases, in that order; junction bases with no gene match: 10. CDR3 DNA: TGTGCCACCAACGGACTAGCGGGCCTAGAAGAGACCCAGTACTTC. It encodes CATNGLAGLEETQYF.

This clone showed up many times. The V call is TRBV30, the J call TRBJ2-1; D is unclear. V lost 0 bases, J lost 12 bases, and 12 bases lay in between. This CDR3 contains 12 residues. Germline V CDR1 and CDR2: GTSNPN, SVGIG (reference sequence). The CDR3 loop is CAWSVMAPLQFF. As DNA, the CDR3 is TGTGCCTGGAGTGTGATGGCTCCCCTGCAGTTCTTC.

This clone was found many times. Other DNA sequences of this sample code for an identical CDR3. This rearrangement joins TRBV7-9 to TRBJ2-5; D not certain. Trimming removed 1 base from V and 5 bases from J, with 8 bases in between. Germline loops: CDR1 SEHNR, CDR2 FQNEAQ (reference sequence). This CDR3 region has 13 residues. This CDR3 is CASSLGFGETQYF. In DNA form, the CDR3 reads TGTGCCAGCAGCTTAGGGTTCGGGGAGACCCAGTACTTC.

A few counts support this clone. The V and J genes are TRBV7-2 and TRBJ2-5; D gene uncertain. There are 11 residues in the CDR3. Trimming took 5 bases from V and 3 from J, leaving 4 bases between them. Germline V CDR1 and CDR2: SGHTA, FQGNSA. The CDR3 reads CASSPKETQYF. The DNA for the CDR3 is TGTGCCAGCAGCCCAAAAGAGACCCAGTACTTC.

In its sample, this clone was seen a few times. Other DNA sequences in the sample encode the same CDR3. The chain employs TRBV7-9 and TRBJ2-7, with TRBD1 as a possible D gene (6 bases). Trimming stripped 5 bases from V and 4 bases from J, with 9 bases between. Per germline, CDR1 SEHNR and CDR2 FQNEAQ (reference sequence). This CDR3 has 12 residues. This chain's CDR3 is CASSPTGYEQYF. CDR3 DNA sequence: TGTGCCAGCAGCCCGACAGGTTACGAGCAGTACTTC.

In this sample, this clone turned up a few times. The chain uses TRBV18 and TRBJ1-6; 7 bases align to TRBD1. The CDR3 consists of 16 residues. CDR1 is KGHSH, CDR2 LQKENI, per germline. V lost 5 bases to trimming and J lost 4 bases; unmatched junction nucleotides: 8. The CDR3 nucleotides read TGTGCCAGCTCATTACGGCAGGGGGGTTATAATTCACCCCTCCACTTT. As protein: CASSLRQGGYNSPLHF.

This clone has just a few counts. The V gene is TRBV28, the J gene TRBJ1-2, with 8 bases matching TRBD1. Per germline, CDR1 MDHEN and CDR2 SYDVKM. Trimming cost V 7 bases and J 8 bases; bases outside gene matches: 9. There are 13 residues in the CDR3. The CDR3 reads CASTVAQGDGYTF. In nucleotides, the CDR3 is TGTGCCAGCACCGTCGCACAGGGGGACGGCTACACCTTC.